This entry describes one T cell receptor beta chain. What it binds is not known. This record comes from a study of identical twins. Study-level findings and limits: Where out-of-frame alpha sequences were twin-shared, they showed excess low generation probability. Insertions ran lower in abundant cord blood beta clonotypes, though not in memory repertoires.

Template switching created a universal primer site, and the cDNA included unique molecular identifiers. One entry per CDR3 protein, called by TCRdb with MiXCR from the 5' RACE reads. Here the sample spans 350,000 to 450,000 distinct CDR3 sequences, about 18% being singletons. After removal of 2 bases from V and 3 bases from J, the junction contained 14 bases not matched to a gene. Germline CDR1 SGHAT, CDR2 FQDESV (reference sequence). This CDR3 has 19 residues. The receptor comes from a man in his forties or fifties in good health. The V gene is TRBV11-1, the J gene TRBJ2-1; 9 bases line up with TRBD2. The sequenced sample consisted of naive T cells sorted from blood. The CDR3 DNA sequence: TGTGCCAGCAGCTTAACCGGGACTAGCCATTCCCTCAACTACAATGAGCAGTTCTTC. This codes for CASSLTGTSHSLNYNEQFF.